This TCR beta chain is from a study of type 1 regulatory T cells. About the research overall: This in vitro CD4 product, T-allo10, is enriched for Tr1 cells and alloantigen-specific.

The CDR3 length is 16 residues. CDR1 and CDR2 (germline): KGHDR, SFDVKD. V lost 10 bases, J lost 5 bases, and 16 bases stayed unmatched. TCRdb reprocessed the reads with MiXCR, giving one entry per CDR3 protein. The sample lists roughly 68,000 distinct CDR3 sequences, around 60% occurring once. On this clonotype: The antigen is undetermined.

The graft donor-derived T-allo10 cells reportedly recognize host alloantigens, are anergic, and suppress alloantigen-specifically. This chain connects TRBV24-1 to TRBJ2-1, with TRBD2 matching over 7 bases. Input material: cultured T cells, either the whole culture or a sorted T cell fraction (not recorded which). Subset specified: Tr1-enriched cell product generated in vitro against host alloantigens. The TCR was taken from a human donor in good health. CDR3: CATTPGGGSAHNEQFF. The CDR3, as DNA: TGTGCCACGACCCCGGGAGGCGGGAGTGCCCACAATGAGCAGTTCTTC.